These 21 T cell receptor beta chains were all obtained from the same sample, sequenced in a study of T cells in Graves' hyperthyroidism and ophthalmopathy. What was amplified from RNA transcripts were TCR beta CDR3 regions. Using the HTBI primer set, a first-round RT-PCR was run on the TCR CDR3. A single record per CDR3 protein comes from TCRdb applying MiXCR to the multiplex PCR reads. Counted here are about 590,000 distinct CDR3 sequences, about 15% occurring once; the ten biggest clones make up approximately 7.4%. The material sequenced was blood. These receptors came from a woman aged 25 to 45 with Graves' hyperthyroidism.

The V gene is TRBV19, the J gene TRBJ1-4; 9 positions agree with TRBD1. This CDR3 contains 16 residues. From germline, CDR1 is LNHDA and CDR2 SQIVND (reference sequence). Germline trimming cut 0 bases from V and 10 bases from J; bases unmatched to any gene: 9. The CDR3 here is CASSIDVTGGYGKLFF. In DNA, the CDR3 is TGTGCCAGTAGTATAGATGTGACAGGGGGATACGGAAAACTGTTTTTT.

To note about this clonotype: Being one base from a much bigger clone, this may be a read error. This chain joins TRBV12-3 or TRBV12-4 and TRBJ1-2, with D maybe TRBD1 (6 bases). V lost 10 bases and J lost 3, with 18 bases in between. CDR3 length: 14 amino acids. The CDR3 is CAISPAQGHYGYTF. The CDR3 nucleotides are TGTGCCATCAGCCCCGCCCAGGGGCACTATGGCTACACCTTC.

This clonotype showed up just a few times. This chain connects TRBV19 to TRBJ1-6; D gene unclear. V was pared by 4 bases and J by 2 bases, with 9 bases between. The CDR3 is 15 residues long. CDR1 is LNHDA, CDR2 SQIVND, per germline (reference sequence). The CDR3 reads CASSNEGAYNSPLHF. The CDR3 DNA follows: TGTGCCAGTAGTAACGAAGGAGCCTATAATTCACCCCTCCACTTT.

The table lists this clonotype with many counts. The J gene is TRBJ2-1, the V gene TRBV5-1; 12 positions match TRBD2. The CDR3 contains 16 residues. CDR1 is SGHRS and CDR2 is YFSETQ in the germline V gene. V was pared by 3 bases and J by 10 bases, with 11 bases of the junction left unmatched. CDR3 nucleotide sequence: TGCGCCAGCAGCTCTACCGGACTAGCGGGACGTGGCGAGCAGTTCTTC. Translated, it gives CASSSTGLAGRGEQFF.

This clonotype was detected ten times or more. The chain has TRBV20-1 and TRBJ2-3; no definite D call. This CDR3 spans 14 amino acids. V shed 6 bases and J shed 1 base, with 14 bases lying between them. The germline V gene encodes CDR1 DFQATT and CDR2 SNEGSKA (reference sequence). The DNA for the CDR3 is TGCAGTGCCCAACATCGACAAGGCACAGATACGCAGTATTTT. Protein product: CSAQHRQGTDTQYF.

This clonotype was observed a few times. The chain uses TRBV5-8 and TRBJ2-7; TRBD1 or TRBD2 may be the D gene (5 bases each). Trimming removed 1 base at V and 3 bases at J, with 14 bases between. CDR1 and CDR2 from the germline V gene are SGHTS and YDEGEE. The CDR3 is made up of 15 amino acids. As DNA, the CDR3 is TGTGCCAGCAGCTTGTCGGTTGGGGCGGGCTACGAGCAGTACTTC. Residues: CASSLSVGAGYEQYF.

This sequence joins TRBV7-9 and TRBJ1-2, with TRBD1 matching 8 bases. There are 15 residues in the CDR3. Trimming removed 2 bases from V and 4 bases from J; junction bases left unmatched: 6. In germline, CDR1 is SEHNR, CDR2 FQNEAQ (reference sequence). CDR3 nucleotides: TGTGCCAGCAGCTTACCCGGACAGGGTGGCTATGGCTACACCTTC. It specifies CASSLPGQGGYGYTF.

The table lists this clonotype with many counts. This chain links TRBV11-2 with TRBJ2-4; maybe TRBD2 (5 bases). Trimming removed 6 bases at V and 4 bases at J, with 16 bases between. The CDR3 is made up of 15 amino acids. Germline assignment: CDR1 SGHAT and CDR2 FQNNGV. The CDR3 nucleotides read TGTGCCAGCAGGCGAAACGCGGGCGGTAAAAACATTCAGTACTTC. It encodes CASRRNAGGKNIQYF.

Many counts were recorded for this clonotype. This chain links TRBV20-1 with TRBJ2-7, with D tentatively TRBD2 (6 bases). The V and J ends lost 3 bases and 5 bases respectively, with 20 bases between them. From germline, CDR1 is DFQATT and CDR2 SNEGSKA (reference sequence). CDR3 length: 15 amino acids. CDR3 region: CSASPPGLSRHEQYF. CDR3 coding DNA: TGCAGTGCTAGTCCCCCGGGACTCTCTCGCCACGAGCAGTACTTC.

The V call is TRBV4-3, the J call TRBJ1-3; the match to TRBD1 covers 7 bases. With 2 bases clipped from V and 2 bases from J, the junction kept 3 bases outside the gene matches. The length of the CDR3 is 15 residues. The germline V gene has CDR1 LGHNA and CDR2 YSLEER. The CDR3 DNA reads TGCGCCAGCAGCCAAAAGACAGGGACTGGAAACACCATATATTTT. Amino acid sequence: CASSQKTGTGNTIYF.

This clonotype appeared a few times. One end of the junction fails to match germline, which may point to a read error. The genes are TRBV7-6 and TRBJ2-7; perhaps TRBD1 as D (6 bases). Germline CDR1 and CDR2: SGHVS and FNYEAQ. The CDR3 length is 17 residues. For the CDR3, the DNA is TGTGCCAGCAGCTTAAGTCCAACGGGACACGAGCCCTATGAGCAGTACTTC. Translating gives CASSLSPTGHEPYEQYF.

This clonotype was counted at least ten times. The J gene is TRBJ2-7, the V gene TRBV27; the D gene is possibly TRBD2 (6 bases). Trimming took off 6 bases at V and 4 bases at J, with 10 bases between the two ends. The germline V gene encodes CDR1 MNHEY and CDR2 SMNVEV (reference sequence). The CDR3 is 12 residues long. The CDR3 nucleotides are TGTGCCAGCAGCACCGCGGGATACGAGCAGTACTTC. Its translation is CASSTAGYEQYF.

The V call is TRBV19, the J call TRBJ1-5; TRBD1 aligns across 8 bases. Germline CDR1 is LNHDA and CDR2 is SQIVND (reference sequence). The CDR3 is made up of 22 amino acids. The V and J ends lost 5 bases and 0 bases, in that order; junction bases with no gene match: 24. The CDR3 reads CASSFRGPGNPEDLSSNQPQHF. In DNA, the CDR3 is TGTGCCAGTAGTTTCAGGGGGCCCGGTAATCCGGAGGACCTAAGTAGCAATCAGCCCCAGCATTTT.

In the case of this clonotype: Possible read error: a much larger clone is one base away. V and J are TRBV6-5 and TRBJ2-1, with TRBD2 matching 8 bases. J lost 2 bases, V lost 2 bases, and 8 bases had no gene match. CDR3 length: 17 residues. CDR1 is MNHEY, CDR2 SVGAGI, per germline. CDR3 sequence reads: CASSYDPGGPPYNEQFF. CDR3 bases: TGTGCCAGCAGTTACGACCCGGGAGGGCCTCCCTACAATGAGCAGTTCTTC.

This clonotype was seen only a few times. CDR3 nucleotide sequence: TGTGCCAGCAGCTTATCCTCTAGCGGGAGAGGGACAGATACGCAGTATTTT. Amino acid sequence: CASSLSSSGRGTDTQYF. V gene TRBV7-9 combines with J gene TRBJ2-3, with 10 bases that match TRBD2. The CDR3 runs to 17 residues. The J segment lost 3 bases and the V segment lost 2 bases, leaving 8 bases of the junction unmatched. The V gene's germline CDR1 is SEHNR and CDR2 FQNEAQ (reference sequence).

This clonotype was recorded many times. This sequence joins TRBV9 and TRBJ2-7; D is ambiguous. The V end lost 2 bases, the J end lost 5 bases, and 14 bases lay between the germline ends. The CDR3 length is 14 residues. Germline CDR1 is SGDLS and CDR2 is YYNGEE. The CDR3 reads CASSVVGSFDEQYF. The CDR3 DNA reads TGTGCCAGCAGCGTGGTTGGTAGCTTCGACGAGCAGTACTTC.

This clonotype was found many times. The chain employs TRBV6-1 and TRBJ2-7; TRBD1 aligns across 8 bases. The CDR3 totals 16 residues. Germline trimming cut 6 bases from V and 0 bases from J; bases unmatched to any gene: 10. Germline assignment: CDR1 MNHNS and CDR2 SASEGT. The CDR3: CASRPQQGVSSYEQYF. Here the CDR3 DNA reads TGTGCCAGCAGGCCACAACAGGGGGTGAGCTCCTACGAGCAGTACTTC.

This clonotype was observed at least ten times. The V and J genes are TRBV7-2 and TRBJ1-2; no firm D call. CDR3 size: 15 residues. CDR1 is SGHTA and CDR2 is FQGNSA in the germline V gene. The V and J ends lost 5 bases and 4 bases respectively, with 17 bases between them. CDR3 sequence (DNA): TGTGCCAGCAGCCCTGATTGGGCCGACTTCTATGGCTACACCTTC. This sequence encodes CASSPDWADFYGYTF.

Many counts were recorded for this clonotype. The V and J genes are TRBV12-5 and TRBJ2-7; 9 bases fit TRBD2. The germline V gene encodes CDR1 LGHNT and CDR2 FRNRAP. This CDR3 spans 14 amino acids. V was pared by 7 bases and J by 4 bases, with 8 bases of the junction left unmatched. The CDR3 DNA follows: TGTGCTAGTGCCCCTAGCGGGACTAATTACGAGCAGTACTTC. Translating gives CASAPSGTNYEQYF. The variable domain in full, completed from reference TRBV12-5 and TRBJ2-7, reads DARVTQTPRHKVTEMGQEVTMRCQPILGHNTVFWYRQTMMQGLELLAYFRNRAPLDDSGMPKDRFSAEMPDATLATLKIQPSEPRDSAVYFCASAPSGTNYEQYFGPGTRLTVT.

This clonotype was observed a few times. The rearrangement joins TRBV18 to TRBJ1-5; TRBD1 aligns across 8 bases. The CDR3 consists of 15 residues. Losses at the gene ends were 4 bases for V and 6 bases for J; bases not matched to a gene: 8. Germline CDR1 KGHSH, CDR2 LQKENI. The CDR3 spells CASSRDRGDGQPQHF. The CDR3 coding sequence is TGTGCCAGCTCACGCGACAGGGGAGACGGTCAGCCCCAGCATTTT.

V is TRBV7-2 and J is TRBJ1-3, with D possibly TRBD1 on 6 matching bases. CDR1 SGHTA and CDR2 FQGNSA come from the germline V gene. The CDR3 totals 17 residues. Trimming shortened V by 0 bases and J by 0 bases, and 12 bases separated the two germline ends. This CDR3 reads CASSLAGGPNSGNTIYF. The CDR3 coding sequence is TGTGCCAGCAGCTTAGCGGGGGGCCCGAACTCTGGAAACACCATATATTTT.